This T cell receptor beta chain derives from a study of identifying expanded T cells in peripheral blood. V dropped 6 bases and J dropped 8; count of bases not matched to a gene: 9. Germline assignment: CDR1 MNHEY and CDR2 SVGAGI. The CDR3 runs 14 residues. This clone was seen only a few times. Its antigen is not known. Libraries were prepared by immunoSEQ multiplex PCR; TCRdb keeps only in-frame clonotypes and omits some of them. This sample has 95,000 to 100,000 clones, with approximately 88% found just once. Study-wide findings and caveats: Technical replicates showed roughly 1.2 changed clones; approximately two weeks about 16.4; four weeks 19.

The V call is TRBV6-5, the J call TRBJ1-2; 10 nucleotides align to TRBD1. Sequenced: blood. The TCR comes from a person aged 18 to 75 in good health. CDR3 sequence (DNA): TGTGCCAGCAGACGGGACAGGGGAGTGTCGGGCTACACCTTC. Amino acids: CASRRDRGVSGYTF.